This T cell receptor (beta chain) was identified in a study of T-cell reconstitution after alpha-beta-depleted transplantation in children. General observations from the study: As was reported, about two months after transplant, alpha-beta T cells came from several hundred expanded graft clones. A year had passed since transplant, and T-cell counts and diversity by then came mostly from newly produced T cells.

Construction of the TCRbeta library involved unique molecular identifiers. A single record per CDR3 protein comes from TCRdb applying MiXCR to the PCR reads. The table records hundreds of thousands of distinct CDR3 sequences, 13% of them present only once. The CDR3 spans 15 residues. V was trimmed by 2 bases and J by 1 base, leaving 10 bases between them. CDR1 and CDR2 from the germline V gene are MNHEY and SVGAGI. A word on this clonotype: Its matching antigen is unknown.

This sequence joins TRBV6-5 and TRBJ2-3; TRBD2 is a possible D gene (5 bases). The specimen was PBMCs, mostly from graft donor cells, collected 360 days after TCRalphabeta/CD19-depleted stem cell transplant. This TCR derives from a male patient younger than 18 who had a stem cell transplant for acute myeloid leukemia, so the T cells may come from the graft donor. The CDR3 loop reads CASSYGSAGTDTQYF. Written as DNA, the CDR3 is TGTGCCAGCAGTTACGGGAGCGCAGGCACAGATACGCAGTATTTT.